These 18 T cell receptor beta chains were sequenced from one sample in a study of blood T cell repertoires in COVID-19. Method: immunoSEQ multiplex PCR; TCRdb's copy keeps in-frame clones and lacks some. The repertoire consists of fewer than 80,000 clones, with roughly 90% occurring once and the leading ten covering around 2.6%. Sequenced input: peripheral blood. Receptors were obtained from a human donor in a cohort sampled during active COVID-19.

The chain has TRBV19 and TRBJ2-5; no reliable D call. V was cut by 3 bases and J by 5 bases, with 10 bases left in between. In germline, CDR1 is LNHDA, CDR2 SQIVND (reference sequence). The CDR3 sequence is 13 residues long. The CDR3 is CASSMGRSETQYF. CDR3 DNA: TGTGCCAGTAGTATGGGCCGATCGGAGACCCAGTACTTC.

The J gene is TRBJ1-1, the V gene TRBV29-1, with 9 positions matching TRBD1. CDR1 and CDR2 from the germline V gene are SQVTM and ANQGSEA. V gave up 6 bases and J gave up 5 bases; unmatched junction bases: 7. This CDR3 is 13 amino acids long. In DNA form, the CDR3 reads TGCAGCGTCCATACAGGGGGCCTAACTGAAGCTTTCTTT. Translated: CSVHTGGLTEAFF.

The chain carries TRBV18 and TRBJ2-7; possible D gene TRBD2, 5 bases. The V end was cut by 1 base, the J end by 6 bases, with 19 bases between. Germline V gene lookup returns CDR1 KGHSH and CDR2 LQKENI. The CDR3 totals 16 residues. This chain's CDR3 is CASSPLISGENSEQYF. In DNA, the CDR3 is TGTGCCAGCTCACCACTTATTTCTGGGGAGAACTCCGAGCAGTACTTC.

The chain has TRBV12-3 or TRBV12-4 and TRBJ2-5, with D perhaps TRBD2 (6 bases). The CDR3 totals 13 residues. V dropped 6 bases and J dropped 5 bases, with 13 bases sitting between them. The CDR3 nucleotides read TGTGCCAGCAGCCGATCGGCGGGGGAGACCCAGTACTTC. Protein: CASSRSAGETQYF.

The chain is built from TRBV4-1 and TRBJ1-5; TRBD1 agrees at 10 bases. V dropped 4 bases and J dropped 7; count of bases not matched to a gene: 19. The length of the CDR3 is 19 residues. Looked up from germline, CDR1 is MGHRA and CDR2 is YSYEKL. The CDR3 nucleotides read TGCGCCAGCAGCCTCTCGGACGTTACCGGGACAGGGGTAGGGCAGCCCCAGCATTTT. Its translation: CASSLSDVTGTGVGQPQHF.

This chain links TRBV4-1 with TRBJ2-1; 10 nucleotides match TRBD2. This CDR3 region has 16 residues. V lost 0 bases and J lost 7; bases outside the gene matches: 6. CDR1 is MGHRA and CDR2 is YSYEKL in the germline V gene. This CDR3 is CASSQDQLAGPNEQFF. The CDR3 region has the DNA TGCGCCAGCAGCCAAGATCAACTAGCGGGGCCAAATGAGCAGTTCTTC.

This chain connects TRBV12-3 or TRBV12-4 to TRBJ1-5; no reliable D call. The V end lost 3 bases, the J end lost 9 bases, and 6 bases lay between the germline ends. There are 11 residues in the CDR3. In nucleotides, the CDR3 is TGTGCCAGCAGTTTCGGAGCGCCCCAGCATTTT. It translates to CASSFGAPQHF.

The gene calls are TRBV11-1 and TRBJ1-2, with a possible D match to TRBD1 (5 bases). This CDR3 spans 15 amino acids. Trimming took off 3 bases at V and 6 bases at J, with 17 bases between the two ends. CDR1 is SGHAT and CDR2 is FQDESV in the germline V gene (reference sequence). The CDR3: CASSFSREGSNGYTF. The CDR3 coding sequence is TGTGCCAGCAGCTTTTCCAGGGAGGGTTCGAATGGCTACACCTTC. Variable domain in full (rest from reference TRBV11-1 and TRBJ1-2): EAEVAQSPRYKITEKSQAVAFWCDPISGHATLYWYRQILGQGPELLVQFQDESVVDDSQLPKDRFSAERLKGVDSTLKIQPAELGDSAMYLCASSFSREGSNGYTFGSGTRLTVV.

The chain uses TRBV23-1 and TRBJ2-5; 7 bases fit TRBD2. TRBV23-1 is an open reading frame whose function is uncertain. The CDR3 is 14 residues long. The ends lost 6 bases at V and 5 bases at J; junction bases unmatched: 9. The CDR3 loop is CASSSSGGSETQYF. CDR3 DNA: TGCGCCAGCAGCTCCTCCGGGGGGAGCGAGACCCAGTACTTC.

This clone was detected only a few times. The rearrangement joins TRBV19 to TRBJ1-5, with D hard to call. The germline gives CDR1 LNHDA, CDR2 SQIVND (reference sequence). V dropped 6 bases and J dropped 11 bases, with 11 bases sitting between them. The CDR3 is 11 residues long. The CDR3 protein is CASSQAGAQHF. The CDR3 DNA follows: TGTGCCAGTAGCCAGGCCGGGGCCCAGCATTTT.

The chain joins TRBV6-6 to TRBJ1-5; D remains unclear. Germline values: CDR1 MNHNY, CDR2 SVGAGI (reference sequence). CDR3 length equals 15 residues. V shed 4 bases and J shed 1 base, with 11 bases lying between them. The CDR3 is CASSCPTESNQPQHF. As DNA, the CDR3 is TGTGCCAGCAGTTGCCCAACAGAGAGCAATCAGCCCCAGCATTTT.

The gene calls are TRBV3-1 (or the pseudogene TRBV3-2) and TRBJ2-7; 14 bases line up with TRBD2. The V segment lost 0 bases and the J segment 2 bases; nucleotides outside the gene matches: 9. CDR1 and CDR2 from the germline V gene are LGHDT and YNNKEL (reference sequence). The CDR3 spans 19 residues. The CDR3 reads CASSQDRLAGGPRTYEQYF. The CDR3 coding sequence is TGTGCCAGCAGCCAAGACAGACTAGCGGGAGGGCCTCGGACCTACGAGCAGTACTTC.

The rearrangement uses TRBV3-1 (or the pseudogene TRBV3-2) and TRBJ1-2, with TRBD1 matching 9 bases. V was clipped by 3 bases and J by 1 base; unmatched bases: 9. The CDR3 is made up of 17 amino acids. CDR1 and CDR2 from the germline V gene are LGHDT and YNNKEL (reference sequence). CDR3 coding DNA: TGTGCCAGCAGCCATCAATATCCGGGACAGGGTAACTATGGCTACACCTTC. It yields the protein CASSHQYPGQGNYGYTF.

The J gene is TRBJ1-1, the V gene TRBV28, with a possible D match to TRBD1 (6 bases). The CDR3 has 15 amino acids. V was clipped by 8 bases and J by 5 bases, with 21 bases between them. Germline V lookup: CDR1 MDHEN, CDR2 SYDVKM. The CDR3 DNA reads TGTGCCAGCCATACCCCAACAGGGTTAAGGACTGAAGCTTTCTTT. It codes for CASHTPTGLRTEAFF.

The J gene is TRBJ2-1, the V gene TRBV6-5, with 7 bases that match TRBD2. Unmatched junction bases numbered 3, after V lost 2 bases and J lost 5 bases. This CDR3 is 14 amino acids long. Germline assignment: CDR1 MNHEY and CDR2 SVGAGI. In DNA form, the CDR3 reads TGTGCCAGCAGTTACGGACTAGTGGACAATGAGCAGTTCTTC. It specifies CASSYGLVDNEQFF.

The chain employs TRBV11-2 and TRBJ1-6, with 7 nucleotides matching TRBD1. The CDR3 is made up of 14 amino acids. The V and J ends lost 2 bases and 10 bases, in that order; junction bases with no gene match: 5. Germline loops: CDR1 SGHAT, CDR2 FQNNGV. The CDR3 coding sequence is TGTGCCAGCAGCTTAACAGGGGCCAACTCACCCCTCCACTTT. It yields the protein CASSLTGANSPLHF.

CDR3 protein: CAETDRRDSGNTIYF. The CDR3 nucleotides read TGTGCCGAGACGGACAGGCGAGACTCTGGAAACACCATATATTTT. The genes are TRBV30 and TRBJ1-3; 7 positions agree with TRBD1. With V trimmed by 8 bases and J by 0 bases, 10 bases remained unmatched. This CDR3 contains 15 residues. Germline lookup yields CDR1 GTSNPN and CDR2 SVGIG (reference sequence).

The V and J genes are TRBV7-2 and TRBJ2-3; TRBD2 agrees at 10 bases. Germline V gene lookup returns CDR1 SGHTA and CDR2 FQGNSA. Trimming removed 4 bases from V and 0 bases from J; junction bases left unmatched: 13. CDR3 length: 19 amino acids. CDR3 nucleotide sequence: TGTGCCAGCAGCTCCCTGGGGTGGACTAGCGGTGATAGCACAGATACGCAGTATTTT. Its protein product is CASSSLGWTSGDSTDTQYF.